A single sample gave rise to the 30 T cell receptor beta chains below, sequenced in a study of blood T cells in healthy people across ages. Through a sample-barcoded 5' primer and a J-beta primer mix, a second PCR was run for about 7 to 12 cycles. TCRdb called the 5' RACE reads again in MiXCR, with one record for every CDR3 protein. The table records fewer than 600,000 distinct CDR3 sequences, about 26% of them present only once. A further study also used this sample, focusing on T cells of mothers and their children.

The sample comprised blood. The source is a boy under 10 years old in good health.

The chain is built from TRBV29-1 and TRBJ2-1; no definite D call. Germline CDR1 and CDR2: SQVTM and ANQGSEA. The CDR3 totals 15 residues. The V end lost 5 bases, the J end lost 6 bases, and 20 bases lay between the germline ends. Here the CDR3 DNA reads TGCAGCGTTACGGTAGGAAATAGGGTCGGCAATGAGCAGTTCTTC. Its protein product is CSVTVGNRVGNEQFF.

The chain joins TRBV7-9 to TRBJ1-1, with TRBD1 identical over 9 bases. The CDR3 spans 15 residues. The J segment lost 0 bases and the V segment lost 5 bases, leaving 4 bases of the junction unmatched. CDR1 is SEHNR and CDR2 is FQNEAQ in the germline V gene (reference sequence). The CDR3 nucleotides are TGTGCCAGCAGCGGACGACAGGGGGTGAACACTGAAGCTTTCTTT. It specifies CASSGRQGVNTEAFF.

This clonotype has just a few counts. Here the CDR3 reads CSALDIRNTGELFF. The CDR3 DNA sequence: TGCAGTGCTTTGGACATCAGGAACACCGGGGAGCTGTTTTTT. This sequence joins TRBV20-1 and TRBJ2-2; possible D gene TRBD1, 5 bases. This CDR3 has 14 amino acids. Germline values: CDR1 DFQATT, CDR2 SNEGSKA (reference sequence). V was clipped by 5 bases and J by 1 base, with 11 bases between them.

The chain employs TRBV12-3 or TRBV12-4 and TRBJ1-5, with unresolved D. The CDR3 length is 16 residues. The ends were cut back, 3 bases at V and 0 bases at J, with 12 bases in the middle. The CDR3 region has the DNA TGTGCCAGCAGTTTGGGAAGCAGTTATAGCAATCAGCCCCAGCATTTT. It codes for CASSLGSSYSNQPQHF.

This clonotype turned up a few times. The chain couples TRBV2 to TRBJ1-2, with TRBD1 identical over 7 bases. The CDR3 has 12 amino acids. J was trimmed by 14 bases and V by 4 bases; bases with no gene match: 10. Looked up from germline, CDR1 is SNHLY and CDR2 is FYNNEI. The CDR3 sequence is CASSADRSVPTF. The CDR3 DNA is TGTGCCAGCAGTGCGGACAGGTCGGTCCCTACCTTC.

As concerns this clonotype: The junction shows a germline mismatch at one end, possibly a read error. This chain uses TRBV11-2 with TRBJ2-7; perhaps TRBD1 as D (5 bases). The germline V gene encodes CDR1 SGHAT and CDR2 FQNNGV. The CDR3 spans 14 residues. CDR3 sequence: CASSLLQGSYGQYF. The DNA for the CDR3 is TGTGCCAGCAGCTTACTTCAGGGTAGCTACGGGCAGTACTTC.

The chain uses TRBV20-1 and TRBJ1-4, with no clear D. The CDR3 is 11 amino acids. The germline V and J ends were trimmed by 2 bases and 7 bases, with 5 bases remaining between them. Germline loops: CDR1 DFQATT, CDR2 SNEGSKA (reference sequence). CDR3 nucleotides: TGCAGTGCTAGATTTAGTGAAAAACTGTTTTTT. Translating it yields CSARFSEKLFF.

V gene TRBV29-1 combines with J gene TRBJ2-5; the D gene is possibly TRBD1 (6 bases). Between the trimmed V and J ends, which lost 2 bases and 11 bases, there was a span of 18 bases. Germline V CDR1 and CDR2: SQVTM, ANQGSEA. The CDR3 is 13 residues long. DNA for the CDR3: TGCAGCGTTGAAATGGGGGCGCGGAGAGAGCAGTACTTC. It yields the protein CSVEMGARREQYF.

This clonotype was detected a few times. This chain links TRBV5-1 with TRBJ2-7, with 12 bases aligning to TRBD2. The CDR3 runs 18 residues. Per germline, CDR1 SGHRS and CDR2 YFSETQ. J lost 2 bases, V lost 2 bases, and 11 bases had no gene match. The CDR3 region is CASSFPARTSGEAYEQYF. DNA of the CDR3: TGCGCCAGCAGCTTTCCAGCCAGGACTAGCGGGGAAGCCTACGAGCAGTACTTC.

Only a few counts were recorded for this clonotype. This rearrangement joins TRBV12-3 or TRBV12-4 to TRBJ2-5; 15 bases align to TRBD2. The CDR3 covers 24 residues. J lost 4 bases, V lost 4 bases, and 28 bases had no gene match. CDR3 DNA sequence: TGTGCCAGCAGTTCTAGCCCCCACGAAGTAACATTGTGGGGACTAGCGGGAGGAGTAGAGACCCAGTACTTC. Translated: CASSSSPHEVTLWGLAGGVETQYF.

This rearrangement joins TRBV9 to TRBJ2-1; tentative D call: TRBD2 (6 bases). The CDR3 is 15 amino acids. V was pared by 4 bases and J by 3 bases, with 14 bases between. Germline CDR1 SGDLS, CDR2 YYNGEE. Here the CDR3 DNA reads TGTGCCAGCAGCTTCCGCGGGACTGGCTACAATGAGCAGTTCTTC. Translated, it gives CASSFRGTGYNEQFF.

The V call is TRBV28, the J call TRBJ1-1, with D uncertain. Germline V gene data show CDR1 as MDHEN and CDR2 as SYDVKM. This CDR3 has 13 amino acids. Trimming stripped 6 bases from V and 4 bases from J, with 12 bases between. The CDR3 DNA reads as TGTGCCAGCAGCCCGTCAGTTATCACTGAAGCTTTCTTT. This gives the protein CASSPSVITEAFF.

The chain employs TRBV2 and TRBJ1-1; 9 nucleotides line up with TRBD1. V trimming: 7 bases; J trimming: 6 bases; junction bases outside the gene matches: 6. In germline, CDR1 is SNHLY, CDR2 FYNNEI. The CDR3 consists of 13 residues. The DNA for the CDR3 is TGTGCCAGCAACGACAGGGGGAAGGCTGAAGCTTTCTTT. Residues: CASNDRGKAEAFF.

The chain joins TRBV6-1 to TRBJ1-3; D is unclear. CDR3 length: 17 amino acids. Trimming pared 7 bases from V and 4 bases from J, leaving 23 bases between. Germline V gene lookup returns CDR1 MNHNS and CDR2 SASEGT. CDR3 sequence (DNA): TGTGCCAGCATCCCCTGGGCAGGAGAAGGTACAGGAAACACCATATATTTT. This encodes CASIPWAGEGTGNTIYF.

The chain links TRBV5-1 to TRBJ2-7; the match to TRBD2 covers 8 bases. V shed 4 bases and J 3 bases; nucleotides not matched to a gene: 15. Looked up from germline, CDR1 is SGHRS and CDR2 is YFSETQ. CDR3 length: 17 residues. The chain's CDR3 is CASSPRRGAGDLYEQYF. For the CDR3, the DNA is TGCGCCAGCAGCCCTCGACGAGGAGCGGGGGATCTCTACGAGCAGTACTTC.

The chain combines TRBV3-1 with TRBJ1-2, with no clear D. This CDR3 is built from 12 residues. Per germline, CDR1 LGHDT and CDR2 YNNKEL (reference sequence). Trimming took 5 bases from V and 6 from J, leaving 10 bases between them. This chain's CDR3 is CASSVVSDGYTF. In nucleotides, the CDR3 is TGTGCCAGCAGCGTTGTCTCAGATGGCTACACCTTC.

V gene TRBV9 combines with J gene TRBJ2-2, with D possibly being TRBD2 (5 bases). The V gene lost 2 bases and the J gene lost 6 bases, with 11 bases spanning the gap. This CDR3 is built from 14 residues. CDR1 is SGDLS, CDR2 YYNGEE, per germline. The CDR3 loop reads CASSVLGGPGELFF. As DNA, the CDR3 is TGTGCCAGCAGCGTTTTAGGAGGTCCCGGGGAGCTGTTTTTT.

J is TRBJ2-2 and V is TRBV28; 11 nucleotides line up with TRBD2. CDR1 and CDR2 (germline): MDHEN, SYDVKM. CDR3 length: 16 residues. V shed 9 bases and J 2 bases; nucleotides not matched to a gene: 8. The CDR3 DNA sequence: TGTGCCAGTCAGGGGACTAGCGGTTCTAACACCGGGGAGCTGTTTTTT. Residues: CASQGTSGSNTGELFF. The whole variable domain, filled in from reference TRBV28 and TRBJ2-2, reads DVKVTQSSRYLVKRTGEKVFLECVQDMDHENMFWYRQDPGLGLRLIYFSYDVKMKEKGDIPEGYSVSREKKERFSLILESASTNQTSMYLCASQGTSGSNTGELFFGEGSRLTVL.

This chain connects TRBV18 to TRBJ1-4; no reliable D call. The CDR3 runs 12 residues. Per germline, CDR1 KGHSH and CDR2 LQKENI. Deletions cut 5 bases from V and 6 bases from J, with 7 bases between. CDR3 in amino acids: CASSSPYEKLFF. The DNA of the CDR3 is TGTGCCAGCTCATCCCCGTATGAAAAACTGTTTTTT.

V gene TRBV6-5 combines with J gene TRBJ1-1; D remains unclear. CDR1 and CDR2 from the germline V gene are MNHEY and SVGAGI. This CDR3 has 14 amino acids. Trimming cost V 3 bases and J 1 base, with 9 bases left between them. DNA of the CDR3: TGTGCCAGCAGTTATGGGTTAGGGAACACTGAAGCTTTCTTT. Its translation is CASSYGLGNTEAFF.

This clonotype was found a few times. The V call is TRBV28, the J call TRBJ2-5; 10 nucleotides match TRBD1. The V gene end was trimmed by 10 bases and the J gene end by 7 bases; junction bases not matched to a gene: 9. The CDR3 runs 13 residues. Germline loops: CDR1 MDHEN, CDR2 SYDVKM. The CDR3 sequence: CATGQGYAGTQYF. The CDR3 DNA follows: TGTGCCACGGGACAGGGGTATGCGGGGACCCAGTACTTC.

The chain recombines TRBV11-2 with TRBJ1-4; tentative D call: TRBD1 (6 bases). Germline-derived CDR1 and CDR2 are SGHAT and FQNNGV. Trimming shortened V by 8 bases and J by 7 bases, and 23 bases separated the two germline ends. This CDR3 comprises 16 residues. In nucleotides, the CDR3 is TGTGCCAGCCGCAGTTTGGGGGGGCGACTGAGTGAAAAACTGTTTTTT. Its translation is CASRSLGGRLSEKLFF.

V gene TRBV5-1 combines with J gene TRBJ2-5; D is unclear. V shed 5 bases and J shed 3 bases, with 5 bases lying between them. Germline V gene lookup returns CDR1 SGHRS and CDR2 YFSETQ. There are 11 residues in the CDR3. CDR3 coding DNA: TGCGCCAGCAGGAGCGAAGAGACCCAGTACTTC. It is translated as CASRSEETQYF.

This clonotype appeared a few times. The genes are TRBV7-9 and TRBJ2-1; TRBD2 matches at 9 bases. Trimming cost V 4 bases and J 0 bases; bases outside gene matches: 7. CDR3 length: 17 amino acids. Germline V gene data show CDR1 as SEHNR and CDR2 as FQNEAQ (reference sequence). DNA of the CDR3: TGTGCCAGCAGCTCTGACCTAGCGGGAAACTCCTACAATGAGCAGTTCTTC. This gives the protein CASSSDLAGNSYNEQFF.

The V and J genes are TRBV30 and TRBJ1-2; D gene ambiguous. The CDR3 sequence is 11 residues long. CDR1 and CDR2 from the germline V gene are GTSNPN and SVGIG (reference sequence). V lost 2 bases to trimming and J lost 3 bases, with 4 bases between them. CDR3 coding DNA: TGTGCCTGGAGTCCCCACTATGGCTACACCTTC. It specifies CAWSPHYGYTF.

The chain links TRBV25-1 to TRBJ2-1, with D tentatively TRBD2 (6 bases). CDR3 length: 15 residues. The V and J ends lost 3 bases and 5 bases respectively, with 14 bases between them. CDR1 is MGHDK, CDR2 SYGVNS, per germline. Here the CDR3 reads CASSDPGTYDNEQFF. In nucleotides, the CDR3 is TGTGCCAGCAGTGACCCGGGGACTTACGACAATGAGCAGTTCTTC.

The chain recombines TRBV5-6 with TRBJ2-3, with unresolved D. Trimming shortened V by 3 bases and J by 4 bases, and 15 bases separated the two germline ends. The CDR3 is 15 amino acids. The germline gives CDR1 SGHDT, CDR2 YYEEEE. The CDR3 loop reads CASSSDIDTADTQYF. The CDR3, as DNA: TGTGCCAGCAGCTCAGATATCGACACCGCAGATACGCAGTATTTT.

V and J are TRBV10-3 and TRBJ1-1; no firm D call. This CDR3 is 11 amino acids long. V shed 6 bases and J shed 2 bases, with 4 bases lying between them. Germline V gene lookup returns CDR1 ENHRY and CDR2 SYGVKD. CDR3: CAIRSNTEAFF. CDR3 DNA: TGTGCCATCAGGTCTAACACTGAAGCTTTCTTT.

This rearrangement joins TRBV18 to TRBJ2-1; TRBD2 might be the D (5 bases). From germline, CDR1 is KGHSH and CDR2 LQKENI. CDR3 size: 15 residues. Trimming stripped 0 bases from V and 5 bases from J, with 11 bases between. CDR3 DNA: TGTGCCAGCTCACCACCTGGGAGTAGCGACAATGAGCAGTTCTTC. Encoded protein: CASSPPGSSDNEQFF.

This clonotype was found a few times. The V and J genes are TRBV28 and TRBJ2-7, with D possibly being TRBD2 (6 bases). CDR3 size: 14 residues. Trimming took 3 bases from V and 5 from J, leaving 14 bases between them. Germline V CDR1 and CDR2: MDHEN, SYDVKM. Here the CDR3 reads CASSFPGGQNEQYF. CDR3 nucleotides: TGTGCCAGCAGTTTTCCCGGAGGGCAAAACGAGCAGTACTTC.